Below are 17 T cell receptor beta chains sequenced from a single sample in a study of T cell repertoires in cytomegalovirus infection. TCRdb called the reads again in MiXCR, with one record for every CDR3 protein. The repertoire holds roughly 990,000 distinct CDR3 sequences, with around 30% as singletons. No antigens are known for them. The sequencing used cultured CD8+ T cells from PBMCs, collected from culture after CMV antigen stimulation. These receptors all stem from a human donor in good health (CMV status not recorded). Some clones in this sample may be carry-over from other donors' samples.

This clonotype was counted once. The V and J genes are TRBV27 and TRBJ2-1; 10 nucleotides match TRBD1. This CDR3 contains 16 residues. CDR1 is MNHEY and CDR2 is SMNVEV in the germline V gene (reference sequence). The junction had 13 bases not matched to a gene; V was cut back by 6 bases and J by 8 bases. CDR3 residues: CASRQTGGARFDEQFF. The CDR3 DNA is TGTGCCAGCAGACAGACAGGGGGCGCCCGGTTTGATGAGCAGTTCTTC.

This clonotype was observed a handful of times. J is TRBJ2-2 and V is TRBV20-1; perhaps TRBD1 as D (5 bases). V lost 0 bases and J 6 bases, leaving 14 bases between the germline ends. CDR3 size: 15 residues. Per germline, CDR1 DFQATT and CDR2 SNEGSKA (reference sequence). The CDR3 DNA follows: TGCAGTGCTAGAGATCGGGCAGGGTATTCCGGGGAGCTGTTTTTT. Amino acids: CSARDRAGYSGELFF.

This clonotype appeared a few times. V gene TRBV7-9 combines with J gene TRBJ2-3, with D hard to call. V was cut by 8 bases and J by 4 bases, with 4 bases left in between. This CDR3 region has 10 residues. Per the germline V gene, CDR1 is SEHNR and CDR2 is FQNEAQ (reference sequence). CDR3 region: CASGADTQYF. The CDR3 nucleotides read TGTGCCAGCGGGGCAGATACGCAGTATTTT.

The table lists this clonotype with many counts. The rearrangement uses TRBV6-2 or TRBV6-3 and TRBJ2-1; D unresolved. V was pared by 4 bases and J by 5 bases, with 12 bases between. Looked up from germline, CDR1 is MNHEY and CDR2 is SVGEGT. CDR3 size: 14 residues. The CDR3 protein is CASSFLSIHNEQFF. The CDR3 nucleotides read TGTGCCAGCAGTTTCCTTTCGATCCACAATGAGCAGTTCTTC.

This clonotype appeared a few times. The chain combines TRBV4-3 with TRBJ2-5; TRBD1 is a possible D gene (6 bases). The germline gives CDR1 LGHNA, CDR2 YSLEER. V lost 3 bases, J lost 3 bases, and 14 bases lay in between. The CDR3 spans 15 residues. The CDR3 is CASSQSQGLEETQYF. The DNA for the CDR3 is TGCGCCAGCAGCCAGTCACAGGGATTGGAAGAGACCCAGTACTTC.

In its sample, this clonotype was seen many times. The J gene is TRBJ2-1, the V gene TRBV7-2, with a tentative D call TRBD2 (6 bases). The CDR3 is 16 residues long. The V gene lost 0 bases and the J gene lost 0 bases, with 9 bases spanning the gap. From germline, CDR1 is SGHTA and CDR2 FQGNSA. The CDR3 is CASSLAIGSSYNEQFF. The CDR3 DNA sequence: TGTGCCAGCAGCTTAGCAATCGGGAGCTCCTACAATGAGCAGTTCTTC.

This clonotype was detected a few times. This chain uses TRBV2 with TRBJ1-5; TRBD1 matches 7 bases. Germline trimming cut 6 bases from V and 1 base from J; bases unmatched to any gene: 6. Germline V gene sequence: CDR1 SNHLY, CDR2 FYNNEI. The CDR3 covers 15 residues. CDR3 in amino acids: CASRVRQGSNQPQHF. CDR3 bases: TGTGCCAGCAGAGTCAGACAGGGCAGCAATCAGCCCCAGCATTTT.

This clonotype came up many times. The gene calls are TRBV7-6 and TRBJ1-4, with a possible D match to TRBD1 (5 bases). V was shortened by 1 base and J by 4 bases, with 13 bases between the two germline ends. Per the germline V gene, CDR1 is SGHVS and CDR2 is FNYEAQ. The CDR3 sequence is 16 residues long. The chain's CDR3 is CASSLVDGGINEKLFF. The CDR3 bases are TGTGCCAGCAGCTTAGTCGATGGGGGGATTAATGAAAAACTGTTTTTT.

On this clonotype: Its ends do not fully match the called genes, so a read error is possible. CDR3 nucleotide sequence: TGTGTCAGCTCATCGGACAGGGGGCTAAACACCATATATTTT. Protein product: CVSSSDRGLNTIYF. The V call is TRBV18, the J call TRBJ1-3, with 11 bases fitting TRBD1. Per germline, CDR1 KGHSH and CDR2 LQKENI. This CDR3 contains 14 residues.

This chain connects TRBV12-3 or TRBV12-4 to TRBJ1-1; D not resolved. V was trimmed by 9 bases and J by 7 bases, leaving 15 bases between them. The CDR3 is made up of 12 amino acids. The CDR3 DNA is TGTGCCAGTTCTCAGACCCGAAGTGAAGCTTTCTTT. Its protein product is CASSQTRSEAFF.

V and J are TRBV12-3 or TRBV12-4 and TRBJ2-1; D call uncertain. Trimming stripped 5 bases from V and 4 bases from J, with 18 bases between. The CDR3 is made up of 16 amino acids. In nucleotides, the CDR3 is TGTGCCAGCAGTCCTACGTCCGAGGCCCCTTACAATGAGCAGTTCTTC. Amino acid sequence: CASSPTSEAPYNEQFF.

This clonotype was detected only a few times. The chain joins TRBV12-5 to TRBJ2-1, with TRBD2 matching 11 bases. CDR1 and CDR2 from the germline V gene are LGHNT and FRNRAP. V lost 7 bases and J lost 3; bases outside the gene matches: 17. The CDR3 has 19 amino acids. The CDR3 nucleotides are TGTGCTAGTGCGGGAGCTAGCGGGGGGCTAGGGTCCGGCTACAATGAGCAGTTCTTC. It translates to CASAGASGGLGSGYNEQFF. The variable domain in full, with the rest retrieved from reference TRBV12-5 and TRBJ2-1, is DARVTQTPRHKVTEMGQEVTMRCQPILGHNTVFWYRQTMMQGLELLAYFRNRAPLDDSGMPKDRFSAEMPDATLATLKIQPSEPRDSAVYFCASAGASGGLGSGYNEQFFGPGTRLTVL.

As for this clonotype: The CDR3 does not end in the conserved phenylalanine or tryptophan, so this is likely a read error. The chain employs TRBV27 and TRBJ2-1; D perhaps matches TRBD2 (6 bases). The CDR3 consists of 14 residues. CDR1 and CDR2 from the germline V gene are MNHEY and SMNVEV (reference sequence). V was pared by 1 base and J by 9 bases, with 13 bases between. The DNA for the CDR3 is TGTGCCAGCAGTTTATTAGGGTTCGGGAGTGAGCAGTTCATC. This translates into CASSLLGFGSEQFI.

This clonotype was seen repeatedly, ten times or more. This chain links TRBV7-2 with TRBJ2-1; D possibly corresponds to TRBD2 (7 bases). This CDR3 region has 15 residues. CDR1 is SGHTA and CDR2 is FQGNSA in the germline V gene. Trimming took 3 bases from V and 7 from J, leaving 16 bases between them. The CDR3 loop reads CASSFVGGAENEQFF. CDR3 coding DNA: TGTGCCAGCAGCTTTGTGGGGGGGGCTGAAAATGAGCAGTTCTTC.

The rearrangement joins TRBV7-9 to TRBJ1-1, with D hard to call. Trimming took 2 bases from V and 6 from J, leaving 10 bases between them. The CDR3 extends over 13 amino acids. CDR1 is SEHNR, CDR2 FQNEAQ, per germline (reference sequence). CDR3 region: CASSLIVAAEAFF. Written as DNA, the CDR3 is TGTGCCAGCAGCTTAATCGTGGCAGCTGAAGCTTTCTTT.

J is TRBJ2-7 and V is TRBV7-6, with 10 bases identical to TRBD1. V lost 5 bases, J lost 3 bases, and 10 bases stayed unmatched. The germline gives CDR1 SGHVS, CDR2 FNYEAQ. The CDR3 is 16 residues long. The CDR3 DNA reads TGTGCCAGCAGCCGACCTGGGACAGGGGAATTCTACGAGCAGTACTTC. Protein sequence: CASSRPGTGEFYEQYF.

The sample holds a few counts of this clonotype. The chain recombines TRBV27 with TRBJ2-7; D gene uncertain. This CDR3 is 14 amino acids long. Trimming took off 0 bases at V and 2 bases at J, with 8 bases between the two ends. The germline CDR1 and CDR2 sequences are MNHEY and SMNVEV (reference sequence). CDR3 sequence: CASSLSAGPYEQYV. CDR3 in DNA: TGTGCCAGCAGTTTATCGGCCGGGCCCTACGAGCAGTACGTC.